These T cell receptor beta chains were read from a single sample in a study of human T cells and chemical hapten exposure. TCRdb reprocessed the RACE reads via MiXCR and lists one record per CDR3 protein. Among some 360,000 distinct CDR3 sequences listed, less than 6.5% were seen once. Sample: whole blood, taken in connection with sensitization to the hapten diphenylcyclopropenone (DPC). The receptor set was obtained from a woman aged 45-65 years with alopecia areata. Some clones in this sample may be carry-over from other donors' samples. The CDR3 runs from the conserved cysteine through the conserved F or W. A D gene is named only where the DNA matches it firmly. Clone size is given for some rows only: seen once, a few or many times, or a class if the clone is expanded.

abundance	v_gene	d_gene	j_gene	CDR3nt	CDR3aa
many	TRBV7-2	-	TRBJ2-3	TGTGCCAGCAGCTTTAGTAGGGCAGATACGCAGTATTTT	CASSFSRADTQYF
few	TRBV7-2	-	TRBJ1-1	TGTGCCAGCAGCTTACCGGGGGCTACTGAAGCTTTCTTT	CASSLPGATEAFF
-	TRBV6-1	-	TRBJ2-2	TGTGCCAGCCCTCATGAGGGGGGTACCGGGGAGCTGTTTTTT	CASPHEGGTGELFF
many	TRBV5-1	-	TRBJ2-3	TGCGCCAGCAGCTTGGCCCTTACAGGCACGCAGTATTTT	CASSLALTGTQYF
few	TRBV3-1	-	TRBJ2-7	TGTGCCAGCAGGACCTACGAGCAGTACTTC	CASRTYEQYF
many	TRBV4-1	-	TRBJ2-5	TGCGCCAGCAGCCAACCCCGAGGAAAAGAGACCCAGTACTTC	CASSQPRGKETQYF
few	TRBV9	-	TRBJ1-1	TGTGCCAGCAGCGGACGGGACACCACGACGGGAAGAACTGAAGCTTTCTTT	CASSGRDTTTGRTEAFF
-	TRBV12-3/TRBV12-4	-	TRBJ2-3	TGTGCCAGCAGTCGTCCGGCACTCATGGATACGCAGTATTTT	CASSRPALMDTQYF
many	TRBV6-5	TRBD2	TRBJ2-2	TGTGCCAGCAGTTATGGGAGCGGGGGGACCCTCAGGGGCACCGGGGAGCTGTTTTTT	CASSYGSGGTLRGTGELFF
few	TRBV2	-	TRBJ1-4	TGTGCCAGCAGTAGGGGTGGGGAAAAACTGTTTTTT	CASSRGGEKLFF
many	TRBV18	-	TRBJ2-3	TGTGCCAGCTCACCACTCCCCTTGACAGGCGGTATGGATACGCAGTATTTT	CASSPLPLTGGMDTQYF
-	TRBV18	TRBD1	TRBJ1-1	TGTGCCAGCTCACCTGAGGGACAGAGGAACACTGAAGCTTTCTTT	CASSPEGQRNTEAFF
-	TRBV27	-	TRBJ2-6	TGTGCCAGCAGTTTATCGGCAGCACCAAGCTCTGGGGCCAACGTCCTGACTTTC	CASSLSAAPSSGANVLTF